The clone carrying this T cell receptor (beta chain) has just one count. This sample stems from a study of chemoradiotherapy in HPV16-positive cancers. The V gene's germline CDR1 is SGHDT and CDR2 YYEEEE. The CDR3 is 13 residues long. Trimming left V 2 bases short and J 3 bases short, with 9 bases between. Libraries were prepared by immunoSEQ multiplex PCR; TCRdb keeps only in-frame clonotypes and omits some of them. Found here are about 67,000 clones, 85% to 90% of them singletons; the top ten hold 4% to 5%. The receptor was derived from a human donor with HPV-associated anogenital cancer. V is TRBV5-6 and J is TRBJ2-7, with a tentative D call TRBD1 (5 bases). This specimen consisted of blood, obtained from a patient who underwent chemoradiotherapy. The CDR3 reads CASSFTGDYEQYF. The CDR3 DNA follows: TGTGCCAGCAGCTTTACAGGTGACTACGAGCAGTACTTC.